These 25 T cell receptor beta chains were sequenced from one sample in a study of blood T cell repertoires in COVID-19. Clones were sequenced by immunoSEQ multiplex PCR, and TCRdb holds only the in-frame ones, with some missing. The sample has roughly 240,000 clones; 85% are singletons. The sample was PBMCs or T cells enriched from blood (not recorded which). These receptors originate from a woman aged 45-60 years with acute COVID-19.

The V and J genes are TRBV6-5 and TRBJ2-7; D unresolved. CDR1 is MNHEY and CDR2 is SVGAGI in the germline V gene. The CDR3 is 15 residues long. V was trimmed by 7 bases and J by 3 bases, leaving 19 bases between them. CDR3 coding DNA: TGTGCCAGCAACACAGTAGTCCGCTCGAACTACGAGCAGTACTTC. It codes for CASNTVVRSNYEQYF.

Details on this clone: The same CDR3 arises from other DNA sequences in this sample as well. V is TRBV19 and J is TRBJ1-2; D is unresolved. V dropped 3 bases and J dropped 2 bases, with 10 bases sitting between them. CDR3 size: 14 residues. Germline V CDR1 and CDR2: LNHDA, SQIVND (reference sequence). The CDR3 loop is CASSIDGKNYGYTF. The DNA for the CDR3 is TGTGCCAGTAGTATTGATGGCAAGAACTATGGCTACACCTTC.

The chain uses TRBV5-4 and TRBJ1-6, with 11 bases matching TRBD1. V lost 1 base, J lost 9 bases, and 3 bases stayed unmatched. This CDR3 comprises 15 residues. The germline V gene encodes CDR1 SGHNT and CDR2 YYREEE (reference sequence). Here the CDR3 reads CASSLRTGGGSPLHF. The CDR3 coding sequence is TGTGCCAGCAGCTTGAGGACAGGGGGCGGTTCACCCCTCCACTTT.

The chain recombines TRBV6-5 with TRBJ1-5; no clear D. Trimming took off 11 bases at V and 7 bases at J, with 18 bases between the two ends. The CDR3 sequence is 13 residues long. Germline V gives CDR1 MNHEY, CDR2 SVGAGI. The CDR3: CAGRKENNQPQHF. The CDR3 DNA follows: TGTGCCGGTCGAAAAGAAAACAACCAGCCCCAGCATTTT.

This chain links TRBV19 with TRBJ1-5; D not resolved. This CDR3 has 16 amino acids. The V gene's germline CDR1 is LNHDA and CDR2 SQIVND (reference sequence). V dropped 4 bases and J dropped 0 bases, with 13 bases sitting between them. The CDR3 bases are TGTGCCAGTAGTAGGAGACCGCCTTATAGCAATCAGCCCCAGCATTTT. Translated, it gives CASSRRPPYSNQPQHF.

The chain's CDR3 is CAWRDRGGNQPQHF. CDR3 nucleotide sequence: TGTGCCTGGCGAGACAGGGGTGGCAATCAGCCCCAGCATTTT. The gene calls are TRBV30 and TRBJ1-5, with 8 bases fitting TRBD1. Germline V gene data show CDR1 as GTSNPN and CDR2 as SVGIG (reference sequence). The CDR3 sequence is 14 residues long. V was clipped by 5 bases and J by 2 bases; unmatched bases: 5.

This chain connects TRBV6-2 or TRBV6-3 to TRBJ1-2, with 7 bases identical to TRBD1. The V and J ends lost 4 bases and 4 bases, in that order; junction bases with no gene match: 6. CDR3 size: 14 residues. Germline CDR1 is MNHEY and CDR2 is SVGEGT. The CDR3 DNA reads TGTGCCAGCAGTTCTCAGCGACAGGGCTATGGCTACACCTTC. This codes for CASSSQRQGYGYTF.

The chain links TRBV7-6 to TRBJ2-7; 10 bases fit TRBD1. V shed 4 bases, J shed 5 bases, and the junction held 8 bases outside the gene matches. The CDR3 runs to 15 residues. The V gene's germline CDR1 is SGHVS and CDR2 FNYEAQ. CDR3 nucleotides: TGTGCCAGCAGCTCTCCGGACAGGGGGAACAACGAGCAGTACTTC. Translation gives CASSSPDRGNNEQYF.

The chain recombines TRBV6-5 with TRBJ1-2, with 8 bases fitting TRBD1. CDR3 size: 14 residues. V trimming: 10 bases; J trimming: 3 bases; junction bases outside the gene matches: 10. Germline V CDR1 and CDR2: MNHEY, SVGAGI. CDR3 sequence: CATQGQGAHYGYTF. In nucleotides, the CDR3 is TGTGCCACCCAAGGACAGGGAGCACACTATGGCTACACCTTC.

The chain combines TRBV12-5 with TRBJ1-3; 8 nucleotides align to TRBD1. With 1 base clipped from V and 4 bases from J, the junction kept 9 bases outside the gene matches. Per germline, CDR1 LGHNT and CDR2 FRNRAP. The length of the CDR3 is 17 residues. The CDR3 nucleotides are TGTGCTAGTGGTTTGGCCTCAGGGGGCAATGGAGGAAACACCATATATTTT. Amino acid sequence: CASGLASGGNGGNTIYF. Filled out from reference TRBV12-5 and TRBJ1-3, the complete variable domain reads DARVTQTPRHKVTEMGQEVTMRCQPILGHNTVFWYRQTMMQGLELLAYFRNRAPLDDSGMPKDRFSAEMPDATLATLKIQPSEPRDSAVYFCASGLASGGNGGNTIYFGEGSWLTVV.

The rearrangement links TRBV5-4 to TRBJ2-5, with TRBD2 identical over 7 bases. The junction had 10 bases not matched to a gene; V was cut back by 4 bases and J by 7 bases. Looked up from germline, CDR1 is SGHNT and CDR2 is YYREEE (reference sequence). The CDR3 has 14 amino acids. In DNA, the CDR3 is TGTGCCAGCAGCGTCACCGGGACGGGGGGGACCCAGTACTTC. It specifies CASSVTGTGGTQYF.

The CDR3 protein is CASSSWDTNTGELFF. As DNA, the CDR3 is TGTGCCAGCAGCTCATGGGACACGAACACCGGGGAGCTGTTTTTT. This chain connects TRBV7-9 to TRBJ2-2; tentatively, D is TRBD1 (6 bases). In germline, CDR1 is SEHNR, CDR2 FQNEAQ (reference sequence). V was cut by 4 bases and J by 0 bases, with 9 bases left in between. The length of the CDR3 is 15 residues.

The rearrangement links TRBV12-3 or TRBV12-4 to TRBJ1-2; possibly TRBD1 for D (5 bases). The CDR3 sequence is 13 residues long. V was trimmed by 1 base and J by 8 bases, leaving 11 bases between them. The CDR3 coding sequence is TGTGCCAGCAGTTTAGGTTGGGCAGGGGGCTACACCTTC. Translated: CASSLGWAGGYTF.

For the CDR3, the DNA is TGTGCCATCAGTGACCTAGATATCTACACCTTC. Translated, it gives CAISDLDIYTF. V is TRBV10-3 and J is TRBJ1-2; D uncertain. CDR1 ENHRY and CDR2 SYGVKD come from the germline V gene. V was trimmed by 3 bases and J by 10 bases, leaving 9 bases between them. This CDR3 has 11 amino acids.

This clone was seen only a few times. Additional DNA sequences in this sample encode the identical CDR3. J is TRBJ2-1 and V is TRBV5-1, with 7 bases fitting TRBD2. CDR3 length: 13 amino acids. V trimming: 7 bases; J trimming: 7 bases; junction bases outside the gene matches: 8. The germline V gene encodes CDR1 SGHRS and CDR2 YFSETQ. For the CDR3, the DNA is TGCGCCAGCTCGAGTCTGGGAGGGAATGAGCAGTTCTTC. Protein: CASSSLGGNEQFF.

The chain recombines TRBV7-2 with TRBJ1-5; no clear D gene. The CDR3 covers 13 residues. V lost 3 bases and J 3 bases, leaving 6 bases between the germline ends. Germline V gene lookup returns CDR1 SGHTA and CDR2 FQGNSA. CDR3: CASSFDTNQPQHF. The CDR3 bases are TGTGCCAGCAGCTTCGACACCAATCAGCCCCAGCATTTT.

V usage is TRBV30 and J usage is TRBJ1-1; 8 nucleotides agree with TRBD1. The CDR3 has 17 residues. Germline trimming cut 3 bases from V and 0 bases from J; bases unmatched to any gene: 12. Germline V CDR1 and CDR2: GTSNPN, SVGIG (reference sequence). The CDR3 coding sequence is TGTGCCTGGAGCAAACCCGACAGGGGATTGGTGAACACTGAAGCTTTCTTT. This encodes CAWSKPDRGLVNTEAFF. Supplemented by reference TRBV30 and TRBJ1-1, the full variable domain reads SQTIHQWPATLVQPVGSPLSLECTVEGTSNPNLYWYRQAAGRGLQLLFYSVGIGQISSEVPQNLSASRPQDRQFILSSKKLLLSDSGFYLCAWSKPDRGLVNTEAFFGQGTRLTVV.

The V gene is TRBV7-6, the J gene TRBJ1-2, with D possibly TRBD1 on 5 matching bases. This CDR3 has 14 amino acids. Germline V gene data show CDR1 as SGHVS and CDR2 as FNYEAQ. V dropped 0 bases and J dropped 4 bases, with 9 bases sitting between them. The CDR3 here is CASSLAQGGYGYTF. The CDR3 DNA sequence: TGTGCCAGCAGCTTAGCTCAGGGAGGCTATGGCTACACCTTC.

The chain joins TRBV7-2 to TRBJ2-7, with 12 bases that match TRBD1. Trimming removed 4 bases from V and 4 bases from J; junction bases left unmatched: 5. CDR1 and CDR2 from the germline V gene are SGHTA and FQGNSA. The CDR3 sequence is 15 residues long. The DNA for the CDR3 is TGTGCCAGCAGCTGGGGGACAGGGGGCATTTACGAGCAGTACTTC. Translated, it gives CASSWGTGGIYEQYF.

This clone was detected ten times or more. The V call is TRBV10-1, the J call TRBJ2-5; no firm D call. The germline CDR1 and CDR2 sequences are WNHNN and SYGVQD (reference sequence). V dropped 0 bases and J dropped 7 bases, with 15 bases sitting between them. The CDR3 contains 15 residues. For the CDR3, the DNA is TGCGCCAGCAGTGAGTCGAGTTCTCCATTGGTGACCCAGTACTTC. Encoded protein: CASSESSSPLVTQYF.

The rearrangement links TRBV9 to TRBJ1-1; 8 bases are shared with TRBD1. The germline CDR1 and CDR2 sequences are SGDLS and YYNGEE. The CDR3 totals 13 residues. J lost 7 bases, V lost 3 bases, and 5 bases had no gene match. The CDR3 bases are TGTGCCAGCAGCGCCAGGGGGCGGGGTGAAGCTTTCTTT. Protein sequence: CASSARGRGEAFF. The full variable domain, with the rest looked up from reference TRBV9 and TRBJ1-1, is DSGVTQTPKHLITATGQRVTLRCSPRSGDLSVYWYQQSLDQGLQFLIQYYNGEERAKGNILERFSAQQFPDLHSELNLSSLELGDSALYFCASSARGRGEAFFGQGTRLTVV.

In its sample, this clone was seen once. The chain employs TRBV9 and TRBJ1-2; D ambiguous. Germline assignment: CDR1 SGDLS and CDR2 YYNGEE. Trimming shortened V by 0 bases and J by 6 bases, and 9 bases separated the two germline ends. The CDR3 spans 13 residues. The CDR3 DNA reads TGTGCCAGCAGCGTAGGGAGCAAGGATGGCTACACCTTC. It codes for CASSVGSKDGYTF.

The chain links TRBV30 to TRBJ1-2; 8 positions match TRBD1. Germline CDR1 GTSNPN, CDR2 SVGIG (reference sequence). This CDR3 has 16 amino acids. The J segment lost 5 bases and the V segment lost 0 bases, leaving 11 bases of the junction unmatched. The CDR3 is CAWSVGSGQGRYGYTF. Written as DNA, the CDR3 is TGTGCCTGGAGTGTAGGTTCCGGACAGGGAAGGTATGGCTACACCTTC.

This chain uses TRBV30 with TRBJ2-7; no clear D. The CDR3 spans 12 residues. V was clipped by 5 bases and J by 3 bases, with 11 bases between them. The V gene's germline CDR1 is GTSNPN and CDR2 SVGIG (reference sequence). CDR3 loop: CAWRHSSYEQYF. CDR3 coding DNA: TGTGCCTGGCGACATTCCAGCTACGAGCAGTACTTC.

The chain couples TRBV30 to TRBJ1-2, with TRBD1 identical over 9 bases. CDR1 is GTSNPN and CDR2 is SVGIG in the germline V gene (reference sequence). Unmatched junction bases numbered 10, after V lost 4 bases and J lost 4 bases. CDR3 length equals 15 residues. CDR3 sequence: CAWKRTGVPSYGYTF. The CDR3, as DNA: TGTGCCTGGAAGCGGACAGGGGTCCCTTCCTATGGCTACACCTTC.